This is a list of T cell receptor beta chains from one sample in a study of blood T cell repertoires in COVID-19. Data came from immunoSEQ multiplex PCR; TCRdb stores just in-frame clones and leaves some out. The table lists some 96,000 clones, approximately 84% of them singletons, with around 6.9% in the top ten. Sequencing was carried out using peripheral blood. The receptors here all came from a man in his thirties or forties in a cohort sampled during active COVID-19. Both conserved end residues are part of each CDR3. The D gene is left open where the match is weak. Not every row has a clone size; where given, it reads once, few, many or a size class.

d_gene: NA; j_gene: TRBJ1-1; v_gene: TRBV6-2/TRBV6-3; len: 13; abundance: NA; CDR3nt: TGTGCCAGCAGTTCCAGGGAGAACACTGAAGCTTTCTTT; CDR3aa: CASSSRENTEAFF
d_gene: TRBD1; j_gene: TRBJ1-2; v_gene: TRBV5-5; len: 14; abundance: NA; CDR3nt: TGTGCCAGCAGCTCCTGGGGACAGGGGAATGGCTACACCTTC; CDR3aa: CASSSWGQGNGYTF
d_gene: NA; j_gene: TRBJ2-3; v_gene: TRBV19; len: 13; abundance: NA; CDR3nt: TGTGCCAGTAGTATAGGCAGGGAAGATACGCAGTATTTT; CDR3aa: CASSIGREDTQYF
d_gene: TRBD2; j_gene: TRBJ2-1; v_gene: TRBV7-2; len: 16; abundance: NA; CDR3nt: TGTGCCAGCAGCTTAGACGCTAGCGGGCTTTACAATGAGCAGTTCTTC; CDR3aa: CASSLDASGLYNEQFF
d_gene: TRBD1; j_gene: TRBJ2-2; v_gene: TRBV9; len: 18; abundance: NA; CDR3nt: TGTGCCAGCAACCCCGGGACAGGGGTCCTCGGGAGCTCCGGGGAGCTGTTTTTT; CDR3aa: CASNPGTGVLGSSGELFF
d_gene: NA; j_gene: TRBJ2-1; v_gene: TRBV2; len: 14; abundance: NA; CDR3nt: TGTGCCAGCAGTGCGCAGGGGTGGGAGAATGAGCAGTTCTTC; CDR3aa: CASSAQGWENEQFF
d_gene: TRBD2; j_gene: TRBJ2-1; v_gene: TRBV2; len: 15; abundance: NA; CDR3nt: TGTGCCAGCAGTGAAAGCTCTAGCGGGGGGAATGAGCAGTTCTTC; CDR3aa: CASSESSSGGNEQFF
d_gene: NA; j_gene: TRBJ1-3; v_gene: TRBV19; len: 13; abundance: NA; CDR3nt: TGTGCCAGTGCGGGGGTTCCTGGAAACACCATATATTTT; CDR3aa: CASAGVPGNTIYF
d_gene: TRBD2; j_gene: TRBJ2-3; v_gene: TRBV7-3; len: 16; abundance: NA; CDR3nt: TGTGCCAGCAGCACCGGGACTATGGTCCCCACAGATACGCAGTATTTT; CDR3aa: CASSTGTMVPTDTQYF
d_gene: NA; j_gene: TRBJ1-5; v_gene: TRBV2; len: 13; abundance: NA; CDR3nt: TGTGCCACCCGAGGACAGACCAATCAGCCCCAGCATTTT; CDR3aa: CATRGQTNQPQHF
d_gene: NA; j_gene: TRBJ1-4; v_gene: TRBV5-4; len: 15; abundance: NA; CDR3nt: TGTGCCAGCAGCCCCAACATAGGGGCCGTTGAAAAACTGTTTTTT; CDR3aa: CASSPNIGAVEKLFF
d_gene: NA; j_gene: TRBJ2-7; v_gene: TRBV7-2; len: 17; abundance: NA; CDR3nt: TGTGCCAGCAGCCGTCCGGGAAGGCACGATTATACCTACGAGCAGTACTTC; CDR3aa: CASSRPGRHDYTYEQYF
d_gene: NA; j_gene: TRBJ1-1; v_gene: TRBV3-1/TRBV3-2; len: 13; abundance: once; CDR3nt: TGTGCCAGCAGCCAAGGGGGCGGCACTGAAGCTTTCTTT; CDR3aa: CASSQGGGTEAFF
d_gene: TRBD1; j_gene: TRBJ2-7; v_gene: TRBV10-3; len: 13; abundance: NA; CDR3nt: TGTGCCATCAGTGTTCAGGGGGCCTACGAGCAGTACTTC; CDR3aa: CAISVQGAYEQYF
d_gene: TRBD2; j_gene: TRBJ2-3; v_gene: TRBV19; len: 18; abundance: NA; CDR3nt: TGTGCCAGTAGTAGGACTAGCGGGGGGGGATTGGGCACAGATACGCAGTATTTT; CDR3aa: CASSRTSGGGLGTDTQYF
d_gene: NA; j_gene: TRBJ2-7; v_gene: TRBV5-4; len: 13; abundance: NA; CDR3nt: TGTGCCAGCAGCTTGGACAATCCCTACGAGCAGTACTTC; CDR3aa: CASSLDNPYEQYF
d_gene: TRBD1; j_gene: TRBJ1-5; v_gene: TRBV4-1; len: 15; abundance: NA; CDR3nt: TGCGCCAGCAGCCTCACCGGGACAGGGAATCAGCCCCAGCATTTT; CDR3aa: CASSLTGTGNQPQHF
d_gene: TRBD1; j_gene: TRBJ1-2; v_gene: TRBV30; len: 13; abundance: NA; CDR3nt: TGTGCCTGGAGCCCAGGGGGCGGACGTGGCTACACCTTC; CDR3aa: CAWSPGGGRGYTF
d_gene: TRBD2; j_gene: TRBJ2-3; v_gene: TRBV10-1; len: 15; abundance: NA; CDR3nt: TGCGCCAGCAGAATAGCGGGGGGGAAGTCGGATACGCAGTATTTT; CDR3aa: CASRIAGGKSDTQYF
d_gene: TRBD1; j_gene: TRBJ2-5; v_gene: TRBV9; len: 13; abundance: NA; CDR3nt: TGTGCCAGCAGCGCGGACAGGGTAGAGACCCAGTACTTC; CDR3aa: CASSADRVETQYF